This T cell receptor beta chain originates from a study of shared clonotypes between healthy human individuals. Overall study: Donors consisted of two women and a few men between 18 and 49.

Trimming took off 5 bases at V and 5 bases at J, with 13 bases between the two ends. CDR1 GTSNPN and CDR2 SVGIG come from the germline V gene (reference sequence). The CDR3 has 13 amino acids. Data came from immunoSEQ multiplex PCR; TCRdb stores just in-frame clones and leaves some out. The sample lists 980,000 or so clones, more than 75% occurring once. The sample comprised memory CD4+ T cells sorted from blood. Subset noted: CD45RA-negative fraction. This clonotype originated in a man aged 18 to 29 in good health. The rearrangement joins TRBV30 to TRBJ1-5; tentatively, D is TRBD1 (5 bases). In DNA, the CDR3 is TGTGCCTGGGGACAAGCCACCTATCAGCCCCAGCATTTT. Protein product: CAWGQATYQPQHF. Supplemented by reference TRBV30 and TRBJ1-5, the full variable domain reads SQTIHQWPATLVQPVGSPLSLECTVEGTSNPNLYWYRQAAGRGLQLLFYSVGIGQISSEVPQNLSASRPQDRQFILSSKKLLLSDSGFYLCAWGQATYQPQHFGDGTRLSIL.